This T cell receptor (beta chain) was sequenced in a study of OX40 agonist ivuxolimab in advanced cancers. Profiling relied on immunoSEQ multiplex PCR, and the TCRdb table lists in-frame clones only, not all of them. The repertoire holds more than 55,000 clones, over 70% seen once, with about 5% in the top ten. The material sequenced was CD4+ or CD8+ T cells sorted from blood, taken in a trial of the OX40 agonist ivuxolimab. This TCR derives from an adult with an advanced solid tumor such as melanoma, head and neck, liver or kidney cancer.

CDR3 loop: CASSNTYEKLFF. The DNA for the CDR3 is TGTGCCAGCAGTAACACTTATGAAAAACTGTTTTTT. The rearrangement links TRBV6-6 to TRBJ1-4; D unclear. CDR1 and CDR2 (germline): MNHNY, SVGAGI (reference sequence). CDR3 length: 12 residues. Trimming pared 5 bases from V and 6 bases from J, leaving 7 bases between.